This T cell receptor (beta chain) was sequenced for a study of blood T cell repertoires in COVID-19. For the study at large: Acute and convalescent COVID-19 specimens originated in the United States, Italy and Spain. In each case, the material was cDNA or gDNA derived from T cells, B-cell-depleted T cells, or PBMCs.

Under the authors' procedure: Reference gene primer amplification yielded estimated nucleated cell counts. Some clones are missing from TCRdb's copy, which holds only in-frame ones; the method was immunoSEQ multiplex PCR. That table is the source of V, J and clone size, and D and trimming were worked out from the DNA. Counted here are more than 55,000 clones, less than 75% occurring once; the ten biggest clones make up roughly 13%. This clonotype originated in a woman in her 70s with acute or convalescent COVID-19. The specimen sequenced was peripheral blood.

The CDR3 region is CASGLTGNTGELFF. The CDR3, as DNA: TGTGCCAGCGGCCTGACAGGGAACACCGGGGAGCTGTTTTTT. V usage is TRBV6-5 and J usage is TRBJ2-2; D is perhaps TRBD1 (6 bases). The CDR3 length is 14 residues. V was cut by 8 bases and J by 1 base, with 11 bases left in between. Germline CDR1 is MNHEY and CDR2 is SVGAGI.